These 28 T cell receptor beta chains originate from one sample sequenced in a study of shared clonotypes between healthy human individuals. Sequencing used immunoSEQ multiplex PCR; TCRdb keeps in-frame clones, though not all of them. This sample yields around 980,000 clones, of which around three quarters are seen a single time; roughly 0.57% belongs to the top ten. The sample was memory CD4+ T cells from PBMCs. Subset defined: CD45RA-negative fraction. These receptors were taken from a man aged 18-30 years in good health. Some clones in this sample may be carry-over from other donors' samples.

This rearrangement joins TRBV6-1 to TRBJ1-5; the match to TRBD1 covers 8 bases. V lost 3 bases and J lost 3; bases outside the gene matches: 1. Germline lookup yields CDR1 MNHNS and CDR2 SASEGT. The CDR3 is made up of 14 amino acids. The CDR3 spells CASSETGVNQPQHF. CDR3 DNA: TGTGCCAGCAGTGAGACAGGGGTCAATCAGCCCCAGCATTTT.

Worth noting for this clone: The same CDR3 arises from other DNA sequences in this sample as well. V is TRBV30 and J is TRBJ2-5; no clear D gene. Trimming removed 2 bases at V and 5 bases at J, with 6 bases between. The CDR3 length is 11 residues. CDR1 GTSNPN and CDR2 SVGIG come from the germline V gene (reference sequence). The CDR3 DNA sequence: TGTGCCTGGAGTCGCCGGGAGACCCAGTACTTC. Translating gives CAWSRRETQYF.

The CDR3 nucleotides are TGTGCCAGTAGTATGGGGCGTCTAGCCAAAAACATTCAGTACTTC. As protein: CASSMGRLAKNIQYF. V and J are TRBV19 and TRBJ2-4; TRBD1 might be the D (5 bases). The germline V gene encodes CDR1 LNHDA and CDR2 SQIVND (reference sequence). Between the trimmed V and J ends, which lost 3 bases and 0 bases, there was a span of 9 bases. CDR3 size: 15 residues.

In this sample, this clone turned up a few times. This sequence is one base from a far larger clone and is likely a read error. In the same sample, other DNA sequences code for this CDR3. This sequence joins TRBV29-1 and TRBJ1-1; D gene uncertain. The CDR3 sequence is 14 residues long. The germline gives CDR1 SQVTM, CDR2 ANQGSEA. CDR3 DNA sequence: TGCAGCGTTGTCCTAACCCGGGGTGGGATTGAAGCTTCCTTT. Amino acid sequence: CSVVLTRGGIEASF.

The rearrangement joins TRBV6-5 to TRBJ2-7; maybe TRBD2 (6 bases). The germline V and J ends were trimmed by 6 bases and 4 bases, with 13 bases remaining between them. Germline values: CDR1 MNHEY, CDR2 SVGAGI. The CDR3 is 13 residues long. CDR3 sequence reads: CASRSVAAYEQYF. DNA for the CDR3: TGTGCCAGCAGATCAGTAGCGGCTTACGAGCAGTACTTC.

The chain joins TRBV28 to TRBJ1-2; D unclear. Trimming pared 5 bases from V and 4 bases from J, leaving 14 bases between. Germline V gives CDR1 MDHEN, CDR2 SYDVKM. The CDR3 has 14 residues. CDR3: CASSTQTIFYGYTF. The CDR3 DNA follows: TGTGCCAGCAGTACCCAGACAATTTTCTATGGCTACACCTTC.

The V gene is TRBV5-1, the J gene TRBJ2-7; D possibly corresponds to TRBD2 (6 bases). Per the germline V gene, CDR1 is SGHRS and CDR2 is YFSETQ. Trimming left V 0 bases short and J 3 bases short, with 13 bases between. The CDR3 is 15 residues long. In DNA form, the CDR3 reads TGCGCCAGCAGCTTGGGCGGGACCCTCGACTACGAGCAGTACTTC. It is translated as CASSLGGTLDYEQYF.

The V and J genes are TRBV28 and TRBJ1-5; D possibly corresponds to TRBD1 (5 bases). CDR3 length: 13 residues. The ends were cut back, 6 bases at V and 7 bases at J, with 13 bases in the middle. The germline CDR1 and CDR2 sequences are MDHEN and SYDVKM. The CDR3 nucleotides are TGTGCCAGCAGCAGACTCGGGGGGCAGCCCCAGCATTTT. Encoded protein: CASSRLGGQPQHF.

This sequence joins TRBV5-4 and TRBJ2-7; a weak D match, TRBD2 (7 bases). CDR3 size: 16 residues. V lost 4 bases to trimming and J lost 4 bases, with 21 bases between them. Germline CDR1 reads SGHNT; CDR2 reads YYREEE (reference sequence). The CDR3: CASSPGGETGQYEQYF. For the CDR3, the DNA is TGTGCCAGCAGCCCTGGGGGGGAGACAGGACAATACGAGCAGTACTTC.

The chain has TRBV28 and TRBJ1-5, with D uncertain. Germline lookup yields CDR1 MDHEN and CDR2 SYDVKM. This CDR3 has 14 residues. Trimming took 5 bases from V and 2 from J, leaving 10 bases between them. CDR3 nucleotides: TGTGCCAGCAGTACCTCCGGAGGCAATCAGCCCCAGCATTTT. This sequence encodes CASSTSGGNQPQHF.

The V call is TRBV29-1, the J call TRBJ2-3; TRBD2 matches 13 bases. V shed 7 bases, J shed 4 bases, and the junction held 8 bases outside the gene matches. Germline V gene sequence: CDR1 SQVTM, CDR2 ANQGSEA. CDR3 length equals 15 residues. The chain's CDR3 is CSAAWTSGSPDTQYF. CDR3 DNA sequence: TGCAGCGCTGCCTGGACTAGCGGGAGTCCAGATACGCAGTATTTT.

Written as DNA, the CDR3 is TGTGCCAGCAGTGTTCGGGACGCCAGCTCCTACGAGCAGTACTTC. Protein product: CASSVRDASSYEQYF. The V call is TRBV28, the J call TRBJ2-7; D may correspond to TRBD1 or TRBD2 (5 bases each). Trimming removed 5 bases from V and 0 bases from J, with 14 bases in between. Germline lookup yields CDR1 MDHEN and CDR2 SYDVKM. CDR3 length: 15 amino acids.

This rearrangement joins TRBV7-2 to TRBJ2-3; 10 bases line up with TRBD2. The CDR3 totals 15 residues. With 5 bases clipped from V and 4 bases from J, the junction kept 6 bases outside the gene matches. Germline V gene lookup returns CDR1 SGHTA and CDR2 FQGNSA. CDR3: CASSDLAGVADTQYF. Here the CDR3 DNA reads TGTGCCAGCAGCGACCTAGCGGGAGTGGCAGATACGCAGTATTTT.

This clone has just one count. CDR3 in amino acids: CASSREIRGYGYTF. The CDR3 bases are TGTGCCAGCAGCCGAGAGATCCGGGGCTATGGCTACACCTTC. The chain employs TRBV7-9 and TRBJ1-2; D unclear. V was shortened by 5 bases and J by 4 bases, with 14 bases between the two germline ends. This CDR3 is 14 amino acids long. Germline lookup yields CDR1 SEHNR and CDR2 FQNEAQ (reference sequence).

The J gene is TRBJ1-2, the V gene TRBV4-3; a possible D gene is TRBD1 (5 bases). Germline CDR1 and CDR2: LGHNA and YSLEER. V shed 3 bases and J shed 4 bases, with 15 bases lying between them. There are 15 residues in the CDR3. In nucleotides, the CDR3 is TGCGCCAGCAGCCAGGTCGGGGCCGCTACCTATGGCTACACCTTC. It codes for CASSQVGAATYGYTF.

This clone has a count of ten or more. This CDR3 is also generated by other DNA sequences in the sample. The DNA for the CDR3 is TGCAGCGTGGGGACAGGGGGCAACACTGAAGCTTTCTTT. It codes for CSVGTGGNTEAFF. The J gene is TRBJ1-1, the V gene TRBV29-1; 12 bases are shared with TRBD1. The length of the CDR3 is 13 residues. The ends lost 6 bases at V and 2 bases at J; junction bases unmatched: 1. Germline values: CDR1 SQVTM, CDR2 ANQGSEA.

The chain has TRBV4-2 and TRBJ2-5; 9 bases match TRBD2. The length of the CDR3 is 17 residues. Looked up from germline, CDR1 is LGHNA and CDR2 is YNFKEQ. V was clipped by 4 bases and J by 5 bases; unmatched bases: 14. CDR3 DNA sequence: TGTGCCAGCAGCCCCCCCCCTAATAGCGGGAGTTGGGAGACCCAGTACTTC. Amino acids: CASSPPPNSGSWETQYF.

The chain recombines TRBV5-4 with TRBJ2-1; 11 nucleotides align to TRBD2. Germline V gene sequence: CDR1 SGHNT, CDR2 YYREEE (reference sequence). V was pared by 1 base and J by 6 bases, with 15 bases of the junction left unmatched. The CDR3 is 19 amino acids. CDR3 amino acids: CASSLSPRRTSGRGNEQFF. The CDR3 DNA is TGTGCCAGCAGCTTGTCCCCCCGCCGTACTAGCGGGAGAGGCAATGAGCAGTTCTTC.

This clone was detected only once. The rearrangement links TRBV7-9 to TRBJ2-2, with D perhaps matching TRBD1 or TRBD2 (5 bases each). The ends were cut back, 2 bases at V and 5 bases at J, with 9 bases in the middle. This CDR3 contains 14 residues. Germline lookup yields CDR1 SEHNR and CDR2 FQNEAQ (reference sequence). CDR3 DNA sequence: TGTGCCAGCAGCTTAATGTGGGGGACCGGGGAGCTGTTTTTT. Translation gives CASSLMWGTGELFF.

This clone turned up a few times. The chain uses TRBV10-1 and TRBJ2-1; D is ambiguous. Between the trimmed V and J ends, which lost 3 bases and 9 bases, there was a span of 15 bases. CDR3 length: 14 residues. Germline V lookup: CDR1 WNHNN, CDR2 SYGVQD (reference sequence). CDR3 protein: CASSEEEQWGEQFF. In DNA, the CDR3 is TGCGCCAGCAGTGAAGAGGAACAATGGGGTGAGCAGTTCTTC.

This clone came up a few times. The chain couples TRBV9 to TRBJ2-7; D unresolved. With 2 bases removed from V and 1 base from J, the gap between germline ends came to 13 bases. The germline V gene has CDR1 SGDLS and CDR2 YYNGEE. The CDR3 runs to 15 residues. The DNA of the CDR3 is TGTGCCAGCAGCGTCGGGCCGGATCCATCCTACGAGCAGTACTTC. This gives the protein CASSVGPDPSYEQYF. Together with reference TRBV9 and TRBJ2-7, the CDR3 gives the full variable domain: DSGVTQTPKHLITATGQRVTLRCSPRSGDLSVYWYQQSLDQGLQFLIQYYNGEERAKGNILERFSAQQFPDLHSELNLSSLELGDSALYFCASSVGPDPSYEQYFGPGTRLTVT.

V usage is TRBV9 and J usage is TRBJ2-1, with 11 nucleotides matching TRBD2. V lost 0 bases to trimming and J lost 8 bases; unmatched junction nucleotides: 4. CDR1 is SGDLS, CDR2 YYNGEE, per germline. The CDR3 runs 15 residues. The CDR3 DNA sequence: TGTGCCAGCAGCGTAGCTACTAGCGGGGGCCATGAGCAGTTCTTC. It codes for CASSVATSGGHEQFF.

The chain is built from TRBV5-1 and TRBJ2-7; 7 bases agree with TRBD1. CDR1 is SGHRS, CDR2 YFSETQ, per germline. This CDR3 has 13 amino acids. Trimming removed 4 bases from V and 2 bases from J; junction bases left unmatched: 3. CDR3 sequence (DNA): TGCGCCAGCAGCACCGACAGGGCCTACGAGCAGTACTTC. It encodes CASSTDRAYEQYF. The full variable domain, rest sourced from reference TRBV5-1 and TRBJ2-7, is KAGVTQTPRYLIKTRGQQVTLSCSPISGHRSVSWYQQTPGQGLQFLFEYFSETQRNKGNFPGRFSGRQFSNSRSEMNVSTLELGDSALYLCASSTDRAYEQYFGPGTRLTVT.

The rearrangement uses TRBV6-5 and TRBJ2-2; 9 bases agree with TRBD1. Losses at the gene ends were 4 bases for V and 6 bases for J; bases not matched to a gene: 3. Germline CDR1 MNHEY, CDR2 SVGAGI. This CDR3 spans 14 amino acids. CDR3 DNA: TGTGCCAGCAGTTTACAGGGGGCGGCCGGGGAGCTGTTTTTT. Its protein product is CASSLQGAAGELFF.

V and J are TRBV28 and TRBJ2-5; 7 positions agree with TRBD1. The CDR3 totals 15 residues. V lost 5 bases to trimming and J lost 2 bases; unmatched junction nucleotides: 8. Germline V lookup: CDR1 MDHEN, CDR2 SYDVKM. The CDR3 protein is CASSPRQGRQETQYF. The CDR3 DNA reads TGTGCCAGCAGTCCTCGACAGGGTAGACAAGAGACCCAGTACTTC.

The chain carries TRBV12-2 and TRBJ1-5; no DNA check was done on the table's D call, TRBD1. TRBV12-2 is noted as a pseudogene. The CDR3 extends over 14 amino acids. This CDR3 reads CASRLASSNQPQHF. The CDR3 nucleotides are TGTGCAAGTCGCTTAGCTTCCAGTAATCAGCCCCAGCATTTT.

In DNA, the CDR3 is TGTGCCAGTACAGCTACAGGGGTCACTCAGCCCCAGCATTTT. Translating it yields CASTATGVTQPQHF. The gene calls are TRBV19 and TRBJ1-5; 7 bases line up with TRBD1. The CDR3 sequence is 14 residues long. Trimming removed 7 bases from V and 6 bases from J; junction bases left unmatched: 9. Germline V gene lookup returns CDR1 LNHDA and CDR2 SQIVND (reference sequence).

The chain carries TRBV6-1 and TRBJ2-7; D unclear. The length of the CDR3 is 14 residues. Germline V CDR1 and CDR2: MNHNS, SASEGT. Trimming shortened V by 6 bases and J by 2 bases, and 14 bases separated the two germline ends. CDR3: CASSRSAGPYEQYF. DNA for the CDR3: TGTGCCAGCAGCAGGTCGGCAGGTCCCTACGAGCAGTACTTC.